These 19 T cell receptor beta chains share one sample of origin, sequenced in a study of blood T cell repertoires in COVID-19. Sequencing was performed with immunoSEQ multiplex PCR; in TCRdb, only in-frame clones are kept and a portion is missing. The sample lists roughly 200,000 clones; approximately 81% were seen once. The sequencing input was peripheral blood. The receptors stem from a woman older than 75 with acute or convalescent COVID-19.

This clone was seen more than once but under ten times. The chain is built from TRBV19 and TRBJ1-1; D gene ambiguous. The CDR3 loop spans 15 amino acids. CDR1 is LNHDA and CDR2 is SQIVND in the germline V gene (reference sequence). V lost 5 bases and J lost 0, with 13 bases in between. CDR3 region: CASSLQTALNTEAFF. The CDR3 coding sequence is TGTGCCAGTAGTCTTCAAACAGCTTTGAACACTGAAGCTTTCTTT.

The chain joins TRBV5-1 to TRBJ1-2, with D unresolved. There are 14 residues in the CDR3. Per germline, CDR1 SGHRS and CDR2 YFSETQ. The ends were cut back, 0 bases at V and 2 bases at J, with 8 bases in the middle. The CDR3 region has the DNA TGCGCCAGCAGCTTGGACAGCCTGAACTATGGCTACACCTTC. Protein: CASSLDSLNYGYTF.

The chain uses TRBV4-1 and TRBJ1-5, with TRBD1 as a possible D gene (6 bases). Per the germline V gene, CDR1 is MGHRA and CDR2 is YSYEKL. The ends were cut back, 5 bases at V and 7 bases at J, with 15 bases in the middle. CDR3 size: 14 residues. The CDR3 sequence is CASSKGRGGQPQHF. DNA of the CDR3: TGCGCCAGCAGCAAAGGCAGGGGCGGCCAGCCCCAGCATTTT.

This clone occurred a few times. V and J are TRBV24-1 and TRBJ2-7; TRBD1 might be the D (6 bases). V was pared by 5 bases and J by 4 bases, with 8 bases between. The CDR3 covers 12 residues. The germline CDR1 and CDR2 sequences are KGHDR and SFDVKD. The CDR3 DNA sequence: TGTGCCACCAGTGCTACAGGGTACGAGCAGTACTTC. This encodes CATSATGYEQYF.

This chain joins TRBV28 and TRBJ1-4, with D tentatively TRBD1 (5 bases). V was pared by 9 bases and J by 7 bases, with 21 bases between. Looked up from germline, CDR1 is MDHEN and CDR2 is SYDVKM. The CDR3 contains 15 residues. The CDR3 spells CASRDIETVGEKLFF. The CDR3 coding sequence is TGTGCCAGTCGAGATATCGAGACAGTCGGTGAAAAACTGTTTTTT.

The gene calls are TRBV6-1 and TRBJ1-2; D remains ambiguous. CDR1 and CDR2 (germline): MNHNS, SASEGT. This CDR3 is built from 14 residues. Trimming took 1 base from V and 0 from J, leaving 6 bases between them. The CDR3: CASSEGVANYGYTF. In nucleotides, the CDR3 is TGTGCCAGCAGTGAAGGAGTAGCTAACTATGGCTACACCTTC.

The chain has TRBV3-1 (or the pseudogene TRBV3-2) and TRBJ1-4; D not certain. The CDR3 loop spans 14 amino acids. The V end lost 2 bases, the J end lost 8 bases, and 12 bases lay between the germline ends. In germline, CDR1 is LGHDT, CDR2 YNNKEL (reference sequence). The DNA for the CDR3 is TGTGCCAGCAGCCAACAGGAGGCTGGGGAAAAACTGTTTTTT. Amino acids: CASSQQEAGEKLFF.

The rearrangement uses TRBV5-1 and TRBJ2-7; 7 bases are shared with TRBD2. The germline CDR1 and CDR2 sequences are SGHRS and YFSETQ. This CDR3 has 15 amino acids. V lost 4 bases, J lost 0 bases, and 7 bases stayed unmatched. CDR3 nucleotide sequence: TGCGCCAGCAGCCCGGGGGGTGACAGCTCCTACGAGCAGTACTTC. It yields the protein CASSPGGDSSYEQYF.

CDR3 DNA: TGTGCCAGCAGTGAGATTAGAAACTATGGCTACACCTTC. Protein sequence: CASSEIRNYGYTF. The chain links TRBV2 to TRBJ1-2, with D hard to call. Trimming left V 3 bases short and J 2 bases short, with 7 bases between. This CDR3 region has 13 residues. Per germline, CDR1 SNHLY and CDR2 FYNNEI.

The genes are TRBV7-2 and TRBJ2-3; D may be TRBD2 (6 bases). This CDR3 is 18 amino acids long. The V gene lost 1 base and the J gene lost 1 base, with 18 bases spanning the gap. CDR1 SGHTA and CDR2 FQGNSA come from the germline V gene. The CDR3 nucleotides read TGTGCCAGCAGCTTAGGGAGGGTACGCGGTTCGGGCACAGATACGCAGTATTTT. Protein sequence: CASSLGRVRGSGTDTQYF.

The chain joins TRBV19 to TRBJ1-5; D may be TRBD1 (6 bases). The CDR3 has 14 amino acids. Trimming stripped 10 bases from V and 2 bases from J, with 15 bases between. Germline CDR1 and CDR2: LNHDA and SQIVND (reference sequence). CDR3 protein: CATTEKGGNQPQHF. The CDR3 DNA follows: TGTGCCACTACGGAAAAGGGGGGCAATCAGCCCCAGCATTTT.

This clone was found once. The chain combines TRBV27 with TRBJ1-6, with 9 nucleotides matching TRBD1. CDR1 is MNHEY and CDR2 is SMNVEV in the germline V gene (reference sequence). The V gene end was trimmed by 3 bases and the J gene end by 10 bases; junction bases not matched to a gene: 7. This CDR3 is 15 amino acids long. The CDR3 is CASSFQGQGGSPLHF. The CDR3 nucleotides read TGTGCCAGCAGTTTCCAGGGACAGGGAGGATCACCCCTCCACTTT.

The V gene is TRBV5-1, the J gene TRBJ2-1, with TRBD2 identical over 7 bases. Germline V lookup: CDR1 SGHRS, CDR2 YFSETQ. V dropped 0 bases and J dropped 6; count of bases not matched to a gene: 6. The CDR3 is 15 residues long. The CDR3 nucleotides are TGCGCCAGCAGCTTGGATCGGCCGGGGGGCAATGAGCAGTTCTTC. It specifies CASSLDRPGGNEQFF.

The V and J genes are TRBV19 and TRBJ2-5, with a possible D match to TRBD2 (6 bases). The CDR3 sequence is 14 residues long. In germline, CDR1 is LNHDA, CDR2 SQIVND (reference sequence). V was shortened by 3 bases and J by 2 bases, with 10 bases between the two germline ends. CDR3 region: CASSIGGAQETQYF. CDR3 nucleotide sequence: TGTGCCAGTAGTATTGGCGGGGCTCAAGAGACCCAGTACTTC. Complete variable domain (other parts from reference TRBV19 and TRBJ2-5): DGGITQSPKYLFRKEGQNVTLSCEQNLNHDAMYWYRQDPGQGLRLIYYSQIVNDFQKGDIAEGYSVSREKKESFPLTVTSAQKNPTAFYLCASSIGGAQETQYFGPGTRLLVL.

This chain links TRBV3-1 (or the pseudogene TRBV3-2) with TRBJ1-1; 7 bases map to TRBD1. The CDR3 runs 16 residues. Per the germline V gene, CDR1 is LGHDT and CDR2 is YNNKEL (reference sequence). V was clipped by 0 bases and J by 0 bases; unmatched bases: 4. This chain's CDR3 is CASSQDPTGMNTEAFF. The CDR3 DNA reads as TGTGCCAGCAGCCAAGACCCGACAGGGATGAACACTGAAGCTTTCTTT.

The chain links TRBV27 to TRBJ2-5; TRBD1 matches at 8 bases. The CDR3 runs to 19 residues. The germline V gene has CDR1 MNHEY and CDR2 SMNVEV (reference sequence). With 6 bases clipped from V and 4 bases from J, the junction kept 22 bases outside the gene matches. CDR3 in amino acids: CASRPLRTGLSRAAETQYF. CDR3 DNA sequence: TGTGCCAGCAGACCCCTCCGGACAGGGCTTAGCAGGGCGGCAGAGACCCAGTACTTC.

The V gene is TRBV3-1 (or the pseudogene TRBV3-2), the J gene TRBJ1-5; a possible D gene is TRBD1 (5 bases). With 1 base removed from V and 6 bases from J, the gap between germline ends came to 10 bases. Germline V CDR1 and CDR2: LGHDT, YNNKEL (reference sequence). CDR3 length: 14 amino acids. CDR3 in amino acids: CASSQGQKTQPQHF. CDR3 DNA sequence: TGTGCCAGCAGCCAAGGACAGAAAACTCAGCCCCAGCATTTT.

The J gene is TRBJ1-3, the V gene TRBV5-4, with D unclear. This CDR3 spans 15 amino acids. Looked up from germline, CDR1 is SGHNT and CDR2 is YYREEE (reference sequence). V lost 10 bases and J 0 bases, leaving 17 bases between the germline ends. The CDR3 DNA is TGTGCCGTCCACAGAGAGTACAGCTCTGGAAACACCATATATTTT. As protein: CAVHREYSSGNTIYF.

This chain joins TRBV5-4 and TRBJ2-3, with 13 bases fitting TRBD2. The J segment lost 0 bases and the V segment lost 4 bases, leaving 5 bases of the junction unmatched. The CDR3 covers 17 residues. CDR1 and CDR2 (germline): SGHNT, YYREEE (reference sequence). Here the CDR3 reads CASSRTSGRLSTDTQYF. The DNA for the CDR3 is TGTGCCAGCAGCCGGACTAGCGGGAGACTTAGCACAGATACGCAGTATTTT. The whole variable domain, remainder taken from reference TRBV5-4 and TRBJ2-3, is ETGVTQSPTHLIKTRGQQVTLRCSSQSGHNTVSWYQQALGQGPQFIFQYYREEENGRGNFPPRFSGLQFPNYSSELNVNALELDDSALYLCASSRTSGRLSTDTQYFGPGTRLTVL.